The sequence of this TCR beta chain was determined in a study of immune heterogeneity within non-small cell lung tumors. The TCR beta CDR3 region was amplified by multiplex PCR employing 32 V and 13 J primers. TCRdb redid the calling of the multiplex PCR reads with MiXCR, one entry per CDR3 protein. The table lists under 15,000 distinct CDR3 sequences, 20% to 25% of them singletons. CDR1 is MDHEN and CDR2 is SYDVKM in the germline V gene. J gave up 0 bases and V 5 bases, and 4 bases lay outside the gene matches. The CDR3 has 15 residues. Notes on the study in general: Largely, high-frequency T-cell receptor beta clonotypes differed from one individual patient to another.

The template consisted of bulk tumor genomic DNA, with roughly 0.6 ug used per sample. Several biopsies were collected from each primary tumor during surgery. They were spaced as far apart as possible within the tumor mass. Curative surgery was undertaken by patients, who had untreated, newly diagnosed non-small cell lung cancer. Everyone who gave samples had just been diagnosed with non-small cell lung cancer and was having surgery with curative intent. Many counts were recorded for this clonotype. Its antigen is as yet unknown. The sequence came from a man aged 50-60 years with non-small cell lung cancer. The sequenced sample consisted of lung tumor tissue. This rearrangement joins TRBV28 to TRBJ2-7, with TRBD2 matching over 10 bases. DNA for the CDR3: TGTGCCAGCAGTCTAGCGGGAGCCTTCTCCTACGAGCAGTACTTC. As protein: CASSLAGAFSYEQYF. Full variable domain (remainder filled in from reference TRBV28 and TRBJ2-7): DVKVTQSSRYLVKRTGEKVFLECVQDMDHENMFWYRQDPGLGLRLIYFSYDVKMKEKGDIPEGYSVSREKKERFSLILESASTNQTSMYLCASSLAGAFSYEQYFGPGTRLTVT.